These T cell receptor beta chains were read from a single sample in a study of cytomegalovirus exposure and HLA in healthy donors. Generated by immunoSEQ multiplex PCR, the TCRdb table keeps only in-frame clones and is missing some. The data contain approximately 150,000 clones, approximately 78% of them singletons. The sequenced sample consisted of PBMCs. The receptor source for this set is a human donor in good health. Both conserved end residues are part of each CDR3. The D gene is left open where the match is weak. Rows give clone size only sometimes, using once, few, many, or a class for an expanded clone.

clone_size j_call d_call v_call cdr3_nt cdr3_aa
NA TRBJ2-3 TRBD2 TRBV7-2 TGTGCCAGCAGCTTAGGCGGGGGAGCGGGTACAGATACGCAGTATTTT CASSLGGGAGTDTQYF
NA TRBJ2-7 NA TRBV15 TGTGCCACCAGCACGGACAGAAACTACGAGCAGTACTTC CATSTDRNYEQYF
few TRBJ1-1 NA TRBV6-4 TGTGCCAGCCGGACGACAGGAATGAACACTGAAGCTTTCTTT CASRTTGMNTEAFF
NA TRBJ1-2 NA TRBV25-1 TGTGCCAGCAGTTCGGGGGGGGATGGCTACACCTTC CASSSGGDGYTF
once TRBJ1-5 NA TRBV6-1 TGTGCCAGCGGGACACCGGGACGCGGCAATCAGCCCCAGCATTTT CASGTPGRGNQPQHF
NA TRBJ2-7 NA TRBV30 TGTGCCTGGAGTGGGAGTTACGAGCAGTACTTC CAWSGSYEQYF
NA TRBJ2-5 TRBD1 TRBV30 TGTGCCTGGAATAGACAGGGGGTCGGGGAGACCCAGTACTTC CAWNRQGVGETQYF
NA TRBJ2-2 NA TRBV5-1 TGCGCCAGCAGCCCCGACATCTACACCGGGGAGCTGTTTTTT CASSPDIYTGELFF
once TRBJ2-6 NA TRBV19 TGTGCCAGTAGTCTCAGGGGATCTGGGGCCAACGTCCTGACTTTC CASSLRGSGANVLTF
NA TRBJ2-2 NA TRBV27 TGTGCCAGCAGTCTCCGGGCGAACACCGGGGAGCTGTTTTTT CASSLRANTGELFF
NA TRBJ1-1 NA TRBV6-5 TGTGCCAGCAGTGCTACCCGTGGCACTGAAGCTTTCTTT CASSATRGTEAFF
NA TRBJ1-5 NA TRBV2 TGTGCCAGCAGTGGGGAGACCTCCATTCAGCCCCAGCATTTT CASSGETSIQPQHF
NA TRBJ2-7 TRBD1 TRBV9 TGTGCCAGCAGCGCCGGGACAGGGAGCTCCTACGAGCAGTACTTC CASSAGTGSSYEQYF
NA TRBJ2-7 TRBD2 TRBV5-1 TGCGCCAGCAGCTGGGTACGGAGCGGGGGGGGCAACGAGCAGTACTTC CASSWVRSGGGNEQYF